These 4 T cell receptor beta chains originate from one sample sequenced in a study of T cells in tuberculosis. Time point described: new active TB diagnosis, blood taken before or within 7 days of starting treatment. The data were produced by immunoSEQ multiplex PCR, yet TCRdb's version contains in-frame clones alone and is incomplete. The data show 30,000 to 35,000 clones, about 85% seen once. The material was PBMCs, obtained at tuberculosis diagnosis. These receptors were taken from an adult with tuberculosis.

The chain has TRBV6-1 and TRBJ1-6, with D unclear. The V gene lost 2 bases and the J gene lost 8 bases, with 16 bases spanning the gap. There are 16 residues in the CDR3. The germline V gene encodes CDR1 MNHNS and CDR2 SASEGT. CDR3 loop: CASSEKIGTGHSPLHF. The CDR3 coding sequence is TGTGCCAGCAGTGAAAAGATTGGAACTGGGCATTCACCCCTCCACTTT.

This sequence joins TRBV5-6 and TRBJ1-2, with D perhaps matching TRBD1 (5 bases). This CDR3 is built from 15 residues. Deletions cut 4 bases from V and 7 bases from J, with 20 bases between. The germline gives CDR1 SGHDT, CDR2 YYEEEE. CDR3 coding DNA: TGTGCCAGCAGCCATAAGGGGCGGCTCTTGTCTGGCTACACCTTC. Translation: CASSHKGRLLSGYTF.

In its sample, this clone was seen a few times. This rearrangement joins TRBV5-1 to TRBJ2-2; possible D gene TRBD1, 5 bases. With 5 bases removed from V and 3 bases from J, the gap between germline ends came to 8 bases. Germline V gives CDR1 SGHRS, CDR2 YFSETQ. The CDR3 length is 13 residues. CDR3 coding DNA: TGCGCCAGCAGTACAGGTTACACCGGGGAGCTGTTTTTT. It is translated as CASSTGYTGELFF.

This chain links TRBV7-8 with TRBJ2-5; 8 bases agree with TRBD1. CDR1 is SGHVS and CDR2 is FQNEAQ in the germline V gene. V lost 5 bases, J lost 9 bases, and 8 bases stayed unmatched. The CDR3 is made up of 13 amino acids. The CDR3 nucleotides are TGTGCCAGCAGCACGCGGACAGGGAAGGCCCAGTACTTC. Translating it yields CASSTRTGKAQYF.